This T cell receptor beta chain derives from a study of blood T cell repertoires in COVID-19. Study-wide background: COVID-19 samples, acute and convalescent, were from the United States, Italy and Spain. Nucleic acid was either cDNA or gDNA, and it came from T cells, B-cell-depleted T cells, or PBMCs.

Per the authors' pipeline: Reference gene primer amplification gave estimated nucleated cell counts. Clones were sequenced by immunoSEQ multiplex PCR, and TCRdb holds only the in-frame ones, with some missing. V, J and clone size were drawn from that table, and D and trimming were deduced from the DNA. The sample yields about 76,000 clones, over 70% seen once. V lost 4 bases to trimming and J lost 5 bases; unmatched junction nucleotides: 9. The CDR3 runs 15 residues. Germline loops: CDR1 KGHSH, CDR2 LQKENI. The TCR was taken from a man over 45 with active COVID-19. Sequencing input: peripheral blood. The chain has TRBV18 and TRBJ2-5; 8 positions agree with TRBD1. The DNA of the CDR3 is TGTGCCAGCTCACGAACCTCAGGGGGCCGGGAGACCCAGTACTTC. It codes for CASSRTSGGRETQYF.